This T cell receptor (beta chain) was obtained from a study of identical twins. MiXCR, applied by TCRdb to the 5' RACE reads, yields one record per CDR3 protein. The sample has some 560,000 distinct CDR3 sequences, roughly 9.9% seen once; the top ten hold 2.5% to 3.5%. CDR1 and CDR2 from the germline V gene are SEHNR and FQNEAQ (reference sequence). After removal of 2 bases from V and 4 bases from J, the junction contained 4 bases not matched to a gene. The CDR3 runs to 14 residues. Everyone who donated was a healthy Caucasian. These sequences were also reported in another study, on yellow fever vaccine responses in identical twins. This second report adds: As reported, the vaccine T cell response of twins seemed partly convergent and partly personalized.

Sequenced: PBMCs. This rearrangement joins TRBV7-9 to TRBJ2-5; 7 bases are shared with TRBD1. The receptor was isolated from a woman under 30 in good health. CDR3 sequence (DNA): TGTGCCAGCAGCTTACCAGGGGGTAGAGAGACCCAGTACTTC. The encoded protein is CASSLPGGRETQYF. Based on the CDR3 plus reference TRBV7-9 and TRBJ2-5, the full variable domain is DTGVSQNPRHKITKRGQNVTFRCDPISEHNRLYWYRQTLGQGPEFLTYFQNEAQLEKSRLLSDRFSAERPKGSFSTLEIQRTEQGDSAMYLCASSLPGGRETQYFGPGTRLLVL.